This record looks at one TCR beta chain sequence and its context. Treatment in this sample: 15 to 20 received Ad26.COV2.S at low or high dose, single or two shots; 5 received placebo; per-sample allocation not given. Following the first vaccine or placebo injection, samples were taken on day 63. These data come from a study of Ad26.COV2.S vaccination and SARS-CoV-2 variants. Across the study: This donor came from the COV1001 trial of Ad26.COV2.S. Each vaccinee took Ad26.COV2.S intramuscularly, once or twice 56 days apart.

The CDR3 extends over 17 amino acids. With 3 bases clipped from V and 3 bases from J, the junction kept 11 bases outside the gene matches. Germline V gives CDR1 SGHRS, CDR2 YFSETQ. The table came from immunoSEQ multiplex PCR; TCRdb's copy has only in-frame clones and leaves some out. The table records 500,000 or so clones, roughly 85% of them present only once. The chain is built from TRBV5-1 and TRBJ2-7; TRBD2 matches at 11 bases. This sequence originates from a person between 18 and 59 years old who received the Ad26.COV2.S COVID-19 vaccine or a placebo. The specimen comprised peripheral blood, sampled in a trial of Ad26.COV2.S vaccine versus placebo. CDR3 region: CASSWGTSGPDSYEQYF. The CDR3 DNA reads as TGCGCCAGCAGCTGGGGGACTAGCGGACCCGACAGCTACGAGCAGTACTTC.